This TCR beta chain was recovered during a study of shared clonotypes between healthy human individuals. Some clones are missing from TCRdb's copy, which holds only in-frame ones; the method was immunoSEQ multiplex PCR. This sample has some 1,400,000 clones, with around 95% found just once. Germline CDR1 and CDR2: SQVTM and ANQGSEA. V was cut by 3 bases and J by 2 bases, with 7 bases left in between. The CDR3 loop spans 12 amino acids. This TCR was sampled from a man aged 25-45 years in good health. The sample consisted of naive CD4+ T cells sorted from blood. Regarding subset: CD45RA+ positively selected. The chain has TRBV29-1 and TRBJ2-5; D is unresolved. The CDR3 DNA is TGCAGCGTTGACCACTTACAAGAGACCCAGTACTTC. Amino acid sequence: CSVDHLQETQYF.